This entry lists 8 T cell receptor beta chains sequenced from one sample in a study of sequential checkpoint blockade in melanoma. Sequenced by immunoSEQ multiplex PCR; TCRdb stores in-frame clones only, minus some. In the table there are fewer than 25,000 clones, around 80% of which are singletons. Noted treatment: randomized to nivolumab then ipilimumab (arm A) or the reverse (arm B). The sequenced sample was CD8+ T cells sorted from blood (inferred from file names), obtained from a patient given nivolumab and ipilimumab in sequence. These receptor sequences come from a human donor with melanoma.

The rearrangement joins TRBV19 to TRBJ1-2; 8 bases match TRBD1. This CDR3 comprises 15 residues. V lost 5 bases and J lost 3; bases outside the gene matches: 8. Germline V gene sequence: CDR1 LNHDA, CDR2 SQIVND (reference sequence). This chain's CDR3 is CASSFRGQGDYGYTF. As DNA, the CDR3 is TGTGCCAGTAGTTTCCGAGGACAGGGAGACTATGGCTACACCTTC. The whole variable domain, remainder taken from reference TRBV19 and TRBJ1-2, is DGGITQSPKYLFRKEGQNVTLSCEQNLNHDAMYWYRQDPGQGLRLIYYSQIVNDFQKGDIAEGYSVSREKKESFPLTVTSAQKNPTAFYLCASSFRGQGDYGYTFGSGTRLTVV.

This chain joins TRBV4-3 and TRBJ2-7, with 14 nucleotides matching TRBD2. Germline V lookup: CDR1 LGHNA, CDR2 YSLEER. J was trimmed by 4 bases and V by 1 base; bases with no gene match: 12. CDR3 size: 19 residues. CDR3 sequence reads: CASSQASGLAGEDGYEQYF. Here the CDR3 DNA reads TGCGCCAGCAGCCAAGCGTCGGGACTAGCGGGAGAGGACGGGTACGAGCAGTACTTC.

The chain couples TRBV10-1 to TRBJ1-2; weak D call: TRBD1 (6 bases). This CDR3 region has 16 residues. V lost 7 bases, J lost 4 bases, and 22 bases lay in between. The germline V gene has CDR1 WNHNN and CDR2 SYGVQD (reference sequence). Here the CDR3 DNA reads TGCGCCAGCACAATTAAAGGACAGATCGATATCTATGGCTACACCTTC. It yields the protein CASTIKGQIDIYGYTF.

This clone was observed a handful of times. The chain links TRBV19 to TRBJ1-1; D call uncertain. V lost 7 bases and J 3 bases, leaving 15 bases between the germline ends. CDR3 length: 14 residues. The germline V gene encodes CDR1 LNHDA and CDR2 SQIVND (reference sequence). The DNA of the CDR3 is TGTGCCAGTATCCCCCGGGGAGAGGACACTGAAGCTTTCTTT. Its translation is CASIPRGEDTEAFF. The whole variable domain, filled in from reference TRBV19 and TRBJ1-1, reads DGGITQSPKYLFRKEGQNVTLSCEQNLNHDAMYWYRQDPGQGLRLIYYSQIVNDFQKGDIAEGYSVSREKKESFPLTVTSAQKNPTAFYLCASIPRGEDTEAFFGQGTRLTVV.

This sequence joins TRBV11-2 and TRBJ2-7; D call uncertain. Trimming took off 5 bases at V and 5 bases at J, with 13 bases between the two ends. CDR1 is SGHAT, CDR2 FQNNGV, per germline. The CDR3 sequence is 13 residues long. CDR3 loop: CASSPSARHEQYF. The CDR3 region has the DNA TGTGCCAGCAGCCCCAGTGCGCGGCACGAGCAGTACTTC.

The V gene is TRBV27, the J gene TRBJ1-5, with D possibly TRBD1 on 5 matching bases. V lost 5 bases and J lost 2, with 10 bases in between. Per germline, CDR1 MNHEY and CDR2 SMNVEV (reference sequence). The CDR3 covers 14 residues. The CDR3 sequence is CASSLQARNQPQHF. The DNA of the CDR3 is TGTGCCAGCAGTCTACAGGCGCGCAATCAGCCCCAGCATTTT.

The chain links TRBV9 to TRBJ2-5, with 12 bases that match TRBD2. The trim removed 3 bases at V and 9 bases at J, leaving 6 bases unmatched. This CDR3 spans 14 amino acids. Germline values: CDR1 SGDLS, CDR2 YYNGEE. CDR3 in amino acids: CASSASSGGAPQYF. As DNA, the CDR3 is TGTGCCAGCAGCGCTTCTAGCGGGGGGGCCCCCCAGTACTTC.

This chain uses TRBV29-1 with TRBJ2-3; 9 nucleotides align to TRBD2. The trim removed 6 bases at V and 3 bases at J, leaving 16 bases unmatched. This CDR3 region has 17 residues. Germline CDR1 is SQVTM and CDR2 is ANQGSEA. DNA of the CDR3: TGCAGCGTGTGGGGGGCTAGCGGGATGGAGGTAACAGATACGCAGTATTTT. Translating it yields CSVWGASGMEVTDTQYF.